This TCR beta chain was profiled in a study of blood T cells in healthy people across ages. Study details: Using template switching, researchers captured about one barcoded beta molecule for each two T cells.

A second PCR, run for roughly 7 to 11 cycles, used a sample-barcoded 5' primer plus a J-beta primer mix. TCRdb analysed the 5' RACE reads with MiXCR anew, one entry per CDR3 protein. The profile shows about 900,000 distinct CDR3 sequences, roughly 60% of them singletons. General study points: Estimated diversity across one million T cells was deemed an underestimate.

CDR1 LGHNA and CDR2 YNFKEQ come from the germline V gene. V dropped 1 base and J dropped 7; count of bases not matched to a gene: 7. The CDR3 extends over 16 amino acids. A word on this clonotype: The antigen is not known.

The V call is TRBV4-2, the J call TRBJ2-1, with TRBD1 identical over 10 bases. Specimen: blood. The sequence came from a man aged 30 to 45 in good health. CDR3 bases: TGTGCCAGCAGCCAAGTTCCCTGGGACAGGGGAAATGAGCAGTTCTTC. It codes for CASSQVPWDRGNEQFF.